A selection of T cell receptor beta chains follows, all from one sample in a study of control samples from healthy donors and cancer patients. Profiling relied on immunoSEQ multiplex PCR, and the TCRdb table lists in-frame clones only, not all of them. This repertoire shows about 160,000 clones, 90% to 95% found once; its top ten account for 4.5% to 6%. Sequenced input: blood. The receptors here all came from a man aged 18 to 29 in good health. Each CDR3 is given with its conserved first and last residue. D genes are given only for firm matches. Clone size is shown for a subset of rows, as once, few, many or a class of expanded clone.

. TRBJ1-1 . TRBV6-6 TGTGCCAGCAGTAATAGGGGGGACCCTAAGACTGAAGCTTTCTTT CASSNRGDPKTEAFF
TRBD2 TRBJ2-1 . TRBV13 TGTGCCAGCCGGGGGCTAGCGGGTCTTGGGGAGCAGTTCTTC CASRGLAGLGEQFF
. TRBJ1-5 . TRBV5-6 TGTGCCAGCAGCTTGGGTTTATCACAGGGTGGTCAGCCCCAGCATTTT CASSLGLSQGGQPQHF
. TRBJ1-1 . TRBV19 TGTGCCAGTAGTATAGCATCGAACACTGAAGCTTTCTTT CASSIASNTEAFF
. TRBJ2-1 . TRBV7-2 TGTGCCAGCAGCCCCCCGCGAGGCGGGACGACGGGTGAGCAGTTCTTC CASSPPRGGTTGEQFF
. TRBJ2-7 . TRBV5-6 TGTGCCAGCAGCTGGGGACGGTCTGCCCCTTGGGACTTC CASSWGRSAPWDF
. TRBJ1-3 . TRBV5-6 TGTGCCAGCAGGCCGCGAGGGGGCTCTGGAAACACCATATATTTT CASRPRGGSGNTIYF
TRBD1 TRBJ1-2 . TRBV10-1 TGCGCCAGCGGGGTCGGACAGGAGCTTAACTATGGCTACACCTTC CASGVGQELNYGYTF
TRBD1 TRBJ1-5 . TRBV19 TGTGCCAGTAGTATAGATCGGACAGGGGGCAATCAGCCCCAGCATTTT CASSIDRTGGNQPQHF
TRBD1 TRBJ1-3 . TRBV19 TGTGCCAGTAGTAGACAGGGAGATTTTGGAAACACCATATATTTT CASSRQGDFGNTIYF
. TRBJ1-2 once TRBV18 TGTGCCAGCTCACCACAGGGGCAAGGTGGCTACACCTTC CASSPQGQGGYTF
TRBD1 TRBJ1-1 . TRBV29-1 TGCAGCGGGGGACAGGGTCCGGACACTGAAGCTTTCTTT CSGGQGPDTEAFF
. TRBJ2-3 . TRBV7-9 TGTGCCAGCAGCCCACTCGGGGGGGGACAGGGCACAGATACGCAGTATTTT CASSPLGGGQGTDTQYF
TRBD2 TRBJ2-1 . TRBV7-3 TGTGCCAGCAGCTCTCAAGCGGGAGCTGGATACAATGAGCAGTTCTTC CASSSQAGAGYNEQFF
TRBD1 TRBJ1-2 . TRBV7-2 TGTGCCAGCAGCGGACAGGGGGAGAGCTATGGCTACACCTTC CASSGQGESYGYTF
TRBD1 TRBJ2-4 once TRBV6-6 TGTGCCAGCAGGCAGAACTCCGGGACAGGGGATATTCAGTACTTC CASRQNSGTGDIQYF
TRBD2 TRBJ2-1 . TRBV7-9 TGTGCCAGTTTGGGACTAGCAGCCTACAATGAGCAGTTCTTC CASLGLAAYNEQFF
. TRBJ2-2 . TRBV15 TGTGCCACCAGTTACAAGGAGGAGCTGTTTTTT CATSYKEELFF
TRBD1 TRBJ1-2 . TRBV28 TGTGCCAGCAGACCCGGGACAGTCTCTAACTATGGCTACACCTTC CASRPGTVSNYGYTF
TRBD2 TRBJ2-7 . TRBV7-9 TGTGCCAGCAGCTTAGGTTCGACTAGCACCCACGAGCAGTACTTC CASSLGSTSTHEQYF
TRBD1 TRBJ1-2 . TRBV27 TGTGCCAGCAGTCCCAATCCGGACAGGGGGGACTATGGCTACACCTTC CASSPNPDRGDYGYTF
TRBD1 TRBJ1-2 . TRBV28 TGTGCCAGCAGTCCCTCCCTCCGGACAGGGCACGGCTACACCTTC CASSPSLRTGHGYTF
. TRBJ1-1 . TRBV30 TGTGCCTGGAGTGTAAAGGGGAGCCGCAACACTGAAGCTTTCTTT CAWSVKGSRNTEAFF
. TRBJ2-7 . TRBV19 TGTGCCAGTAGTCCAGACAGGTCGAGCTCCTACGAGCAGTACTTC CASSPDRSSSYEQYF
TRBD2 TRBJ2-5 . TRBV9 TGTGCCAGCGATCACGGGAGGACCGGAGAGACCCAGTACTTC CASDHGRTGETQYF
TRBD1 TRBJ1-2 . TRBV3-1/TRBV3-2 TGTGCCAGCAGCCCGCGACAGGGACCGAGGGGCTACACCTTC CASSPRQGPRGYTF
. TRBJ2-7 . TRBV19 TGTGCCAGTAGTGCGGGACCTTTTTACGAGCAGTACTTC CASSAGPFYEQYF
. TRBJ2-7 . TRBV11-2 TGTGCCAGCGTGGGCCCCTTCGAGCAGTACTTC CASVGPFEQYF
. TRBJ2-5 . TRBV7-9 TGTGCCAGCAGCCCCTCGGAGGACCTTGGGGGGACCCAGTACTTC CASSPSEDLGGTQYF
. TRBJ1-1 once TRBV18 TGTGCCAGCTCAGTAGCCCAAGCTGAAGCTTTCTTT CASSVAQAEAFF
. TRBJ2-5 . TRBV29-1 TGCAGCGTTGAACTAGAGACCCAGTACTTC CSVELETQYF